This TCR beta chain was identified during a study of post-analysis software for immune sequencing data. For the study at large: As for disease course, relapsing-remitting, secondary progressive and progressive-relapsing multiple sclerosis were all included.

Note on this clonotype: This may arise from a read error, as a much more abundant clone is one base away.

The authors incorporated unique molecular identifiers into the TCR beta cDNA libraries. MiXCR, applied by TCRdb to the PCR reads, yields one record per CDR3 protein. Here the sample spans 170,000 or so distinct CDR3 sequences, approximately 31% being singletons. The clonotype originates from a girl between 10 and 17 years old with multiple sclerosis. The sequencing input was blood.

The CDR3, as DNA: TGTGCCAGCAGCGTTTTACGGCCGCTGGGGACCCAGTTCTTC. Translated: CASSVLRPLGTQFF. The gene calls are TRBV9 and TRBJ2-1; D might be TRBD1 or TRBD2, each matching 5 bases. CDR1 SGDLS and CDR2 YYNGEE come from the germline V gene. This CDR3 region has 14 residues. Deletions cut 2 bases from V and 13 bases from J, with 19 bases between.